The 4 T cell receptor beta chains below come from one sample, sequenced in a study of spatial heterogeneity in lung cancer. In TCRdb, the 5' RACE reads were re-called with MiXCR into one record per CDR3 protein. The sample records approximately 50,000 distinct CDR3 sequences, around 7.7% being singletons. The sample's time point: blood at routine non-recurrence follow-up after resection. Unsorted samples of tumor, nontumor lung or frozen PBMC had their whole RNA sequenced. Material: PBMCs, obtained at follow-up. The source is a female donor with early-stage non-small cell lung cancer.

This clonotype was found a few times. The chain joins TRBV11-2 to TRBJ2-6; D gene ambiguous. The CDR3 sequence is 19 residues long. Trimming removed 1 base at V and 4 bases at J, with 20 bases between. CDR1 and CDR2 (germline): SGHAT, FQNNGV. CDR3 amino acids: CASSLALGVGKKGANVLTF. Here the CDR3 DNA reads TGTGCCAGCAGCTTAGCCCTAGGCGTCGGAAAGAAGGGGGCCAACGTCCTGACTTTC.

This clonotype has a count of ten or more. The chain joins TRBV29-1 to TRBJ1-2; possibly TRBD1 for D (5 bases). The CDR3 runs 16 residues. Germline V CDR1 and CDR2: SQVTM, ANQGSEA. The V gene lost 4 bases and the J gene lost 7 bases, with 25 bases spanning the gap. DNA for the CDR3: TGCAGCGTTGCCATCCTCAACGGTGAGGGGAAAGGTGGCTACACCTTC. Residues: CSVAILNGEGKGGYTF.

This clonotype appeared many times. The chain recombines TRBV7-9 with TRBJ2-3; D gene uncertain. The germline V gene encodes CDR1 SEHNR and CDR2 FQNEAQ (reference sequence). The CDR3 is 11 amino acids. V was trimmed by 3 bases and J by 5 bases, leaving 3 bases between them. The CDR3 DNA follows: TGTGCCAGCAGCTTCGTAGATACGCAGTATTTT. Encoded protein: CASSFVDTQYF.

This clonotype rates as medium-sized. No conserved phenylalanine or tryptophan is present at the end of the CDR3, so a read error is the likely explanation. The limits of the CDR3 on the DNA are not certain, so only TCRdb's listed CDR3 is given. The J gene is TRBJ2-7, the V gene TRBV28. The CDR3 comprises 8 residues, both ends counted. Germline-derived CDR1 and CDR2 are MDHEN and SYDVKM. The CDR3 loop reads CASSPNVP.